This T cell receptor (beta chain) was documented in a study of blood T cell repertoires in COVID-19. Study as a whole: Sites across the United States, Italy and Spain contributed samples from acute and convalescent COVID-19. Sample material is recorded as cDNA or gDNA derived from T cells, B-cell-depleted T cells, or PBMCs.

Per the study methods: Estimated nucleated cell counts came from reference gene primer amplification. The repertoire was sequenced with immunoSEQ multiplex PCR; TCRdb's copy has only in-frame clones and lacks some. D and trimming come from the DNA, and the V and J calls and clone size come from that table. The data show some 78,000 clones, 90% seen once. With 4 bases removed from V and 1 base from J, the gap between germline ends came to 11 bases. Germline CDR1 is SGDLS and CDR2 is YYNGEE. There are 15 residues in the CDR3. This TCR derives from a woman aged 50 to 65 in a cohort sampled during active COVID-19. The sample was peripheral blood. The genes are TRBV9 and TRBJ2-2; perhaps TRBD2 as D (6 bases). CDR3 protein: CASSPSGGNTGELFF. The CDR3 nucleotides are TGTGCCAGCAGCCCTTCCGGGGGGAACACCGGGGAGCTGTTTTTT.